Here is one T cell receptor (beta chain) with its context. The target of this receptor is not known. Qualities for individual bases were not recorded, and no much larger clone is one base off. According to the germline V gene, CDR1 reads SQVTM and CDR2 reads ANQGSEA. The CDR3 covers 13 residues, taking in both the cysteine and the phenylalanine. Only CDR3 DNA remains: 39 bases, in frame from the first base. V is reduced by 1 base and J by 4 bases, leaving a spacing of 10 bases between them. The data stem from a study of cytomegalovirus exposure and HLA in healthy donors (dated by TCRdb to about 2017). For the wider study: In an earlier analysis of approximately 640 of the donors, 250 to 300 Gb of sequence data and 117 million unique TCR beta sequences from about 179 million T cells were reported. About 300 gigabases of sequencing data and 80 million or so unique TCR sequences were included in an early release covering under 650 HLA-typed donors. Of the approximately 400 genotyped donors, roughly 85% fell in the genetic ancestry cluster associated with self-reported Caucasian donors. The aim of the study was to test whether cataloging public T cell receptors could identify signatures of past pathogen exposure. The study profiled the T cell repertoires of fewer than 850 subjects by immunosequencing and related them to cytomegalovirus serostatus. Besides the first cohort of approximately 670 subjects, a separate validation cohort made up of about 120 different subjects was used. The study combined high-throughput TCR immunosequencing, statistical association of individual TCRs with disease status, and machine learning to predict cytomegalovirus infection status. A later analysis re-examined previously published TCR beta repertoires from about 670 donors and added high-resolution HLA genotyping to investigate patterns of TCR occurrence. In the later analysis, no new phenotypic data were used to find candidate immune exposures; instead, reliance was placed on TCR beta sequences and their occurrence across donors. In an earlier analysis of about 590 of the donors, high-throughput TCR beta sequencing was used to judge whether each TCR beta V gene segment behaved as functional or pseudogenic. Donor age, sex, ethnicity and CMV serostatus were compiled together with the repertoire data. A later genetic analysis took genome-wide SNP genotypes for about three fifths of the roughly 700 donors and used that subset as a discovery cohort. Every repertoire in the discovery cohort had been generated on one and the same sequencing platform. Both class I and class II loci were covered by HLA typing, at four-digit resolution. The number of donors typed differed by locus, with about 629-630 for A, B, C, DRB1 and DQB1, roughly 520 for DQA1, over 600 for DPA1, and some 440 for DPB1. About 5 DR-DQ haplotypes were handled as single units for association and clustering, since linkage in the cohort was strong. Among about 370 genotyped donors of the cohort, an average of around 240,000 unique TCR beta nucleotide sequences was sequenced per donor, of which 15% to 20% were non-productive.

Libraries were prepared through the immunoSEQ multiplex PCR assay. The multiplex PCR relied on a mix of 60 forward primers for TCR Vbeta segments and 13 reverse primers for TCR Jbeta segments. The CDR3 region of rearranged TCR beta genes was amplified from genomic DNA by a multiplex PCR assay. On the Illumina HiSeq System, the amplified TCR beta libraries were sequenced as 87-base-pair reads. The published analysis was carried out like this. Across the 500 to 850 repertoires, a later analysis counted 75 million to 90 million unique TCR beta chains, roughly 11 million of which were shared by at least two donors. Raw reads were error-corrected and collapsed into unique sequences by a nearest-neighbor algorithm in which closely related sequences were merged to remove PCR and sequencing errors. CDR3 sequences were aligned to IMGT reference sequences to assign V, D and J gene segments. For a sequence to be retained, at least a six-nucleotide match to both a V gene segment and a J gene segment was required. Rearrangements were classified as productive when the CDR3 lacked stop codons and remained in frame with V and J, and all other rearrangements were classified as non-productive. CDR3 was defined according to IMGT convention as the region running from the second conserved V-encoded cysteine to the conserved J-encoded phenylalanine. Sequences without an unambiguous match to a single V gene segment were excluded from the earlier analysis of about 600 of the donors. An earlier analysis of under 750 of the donors called V segments functional above 56.7% productive rearrangements and segregating when the between-donor standard deviation exceeded 5%. To diagnose cytomegalovirus status from the catalog of TCR beta chain sequences, a statistical classification framework was built. A later analysis assigned V and J genes by comparing TCR nucleotide sequences with IMGT/GENE-DB human TR gene sequences. Using the TCRdist pipeline, a later analysis assigned CDR3 sequences along with most-parsimonious VDJ recombination scenarios. In a later analysis, each TCR beta chain was defined by its CDR3 amino acid sequence together with its V-gene family, and reads without a unique V-gene family were excluded. As a way to deal with suspected cross-contamination and a sequencing artifact, a later analysis dropped roughly 600 nucleotide sequences that were highly shared and had low generation probability. A later analysis calculated a clonal expansion index for each public chain from normalized within-repertoire ranks of inferred template counts. Generation probabilities in a later analysis came from a VDJ recombination model fitted to out-of-frame rearrangements, and those results were checked against IGoR. Hypergeometric tests were used in a later analysis to score TCR-TCR, TCR-HLA and TCR-CMV co-occurrence, with a repertoire-size bias correction applied to the TCR pairs. False discovery rates were estimated in a later analysis by permuting HLA or CMV assignments 20 times. A later analysis grouped co-occurring TCRs with DBSCAN, adding TCRdist sequence similarity when clustering within HLA-allele-positive subsets. Repertoires with fewer than 30,000 or more than 120,000 public chains were left out of co-occurrence clustering, as were four to six repertoires with anomalous nucleotide sharing. The table comes from immuneACCESS by way of TCRdb, which keeps in-frame sequences with V and J called. Part of the clones is missing from these tables; in studies checked, under half for an unresolved V gene and the rest for unknown reasons. V and J calls and clone size follow that table, whereas D and trimming were derived from the DNA. The sample has 140,000 to 150,000 clones on record, just under 85% of them singletons. The ten biggest clones cover 9.7% of the sample.

The full study reports these points: Some 15 rarely observed V segments, including chromosome 9 orphons, were excluded from the earlier analysis of some 590 of the donors because counts were too low. Several of the top co-occurrence clusters appeared to be linked to parvovirus B19, influenza, CMV and Epstein-Barr virus, according to a later analysis. Most TCR sequences were observed very rarely across donors, whereas some public TCRs were present in many individuals. The only immune exposure information available for the cohort was CMV serostatus. In a later analysis, most CMV-associated TCR beta chains were found to appear HLA-restricted, with HLA associations seemingly driven largely by CMV exposure. Correlated functional status among segregating V segments might be attributable to linkage disequilibrium, but an unknown experimental factor could not be ruled out. A later analysis found that TCR association rates varied across HLA loci, with DRB1 alleles showing the most associated TCRs and HLA-C alleles the fewest. When HLA alleles, especially DR and DQ, strongly co-occurred, attributing TCR associations to individual alleles was difficult. An earlier analysis of around 540 of the donors showed that most TCR beta V segments appeared in productive rearrangements either about 90% or about 30% of the time, which broadly matched IMGT annotations. Only TCR beta chains were sequenced in this cohort, and the absence of alpha or paired-chain data limited detectable features. A later genetic analysis associated a missense DCLRE1C variant with V-gene and J-gene trimming of TCR beta chains, and an independent cohort replicated the association. According to the authors, the approach could potentially be generalized to other disease states and immunological phenotypes. A group of highly shared sequence variants was considered likely to be a technical artifact of the sequencing pipeline. Sequencing depth was assumed to be roughly uniform across donors in the presence/absence analyses, though that assumption may not hold. A few of the identified cytomegalovirus-associated TCR beta chains were confirmed in vitro to be specific for cytomegalovirus antigens. A further reported finding was that TCR beta sequences accurately predicted the HLA-A and HLA-B alleles for most subjects in the first cohort. The classifier was reported to diagnose cytomegalovirus status with high specificity and sensitivity in both the original cohort and the validation cohort. A total of fewer than 200 TCR beta chains were listed by the study as associated with cytomegalovirus. At a false discovery rate of 0.05, a later analysis linked roughly 17,000 TCR beta sequences to specific HLA alleles. Some IMGT-functional V segments, including TRBV6-2 and TRBV6-3, could not be distinguished by the 87-base-pair reads and were therefore excluded. Compared with the 666-donor mean, donors in an Asian-associated ancestry cluster had fewer N-insertions in productive TCRs, according to a later genetic analysis. HLA typing was unavailable for some donors at each locus, so association tests used only the typed subset. Compared with equally common non-associated chains, HLA-associated TCR beta chains in a later analysis were more clonally expanded and had lower generation probabilities.

In total, just over 650 healthy bone marrow donors made up the cohort. All cohort members were sampled while nominally healthy, although unrecorded immune exposures were likely present. The donor tested CMV seropositive, placing the donor among the 250 to 300 seropositive members of the cohort. A peripheral blood sample was provided by each donor, and peripheral blood mononuclear cells were used for TCR beta sequencing. The Qiagen DNeasy Blood Extraction Kit was used to extract genomic DNA from the blood cell samples. What was sequenced was PBMCs. This receptor was identified in a woman aged 55-69 years in good health and CMV-seropositive. The rearrangement joined TRBV29-1 to TRBJ2-5, with the D segment identity uncertain. The CDR3 protein sequence reads: CSVEARRRETQYF. The DNA sequence reads TGCAGCGTTGAAGCTAGGCGGCGAGAGACCCAGTACTTC.